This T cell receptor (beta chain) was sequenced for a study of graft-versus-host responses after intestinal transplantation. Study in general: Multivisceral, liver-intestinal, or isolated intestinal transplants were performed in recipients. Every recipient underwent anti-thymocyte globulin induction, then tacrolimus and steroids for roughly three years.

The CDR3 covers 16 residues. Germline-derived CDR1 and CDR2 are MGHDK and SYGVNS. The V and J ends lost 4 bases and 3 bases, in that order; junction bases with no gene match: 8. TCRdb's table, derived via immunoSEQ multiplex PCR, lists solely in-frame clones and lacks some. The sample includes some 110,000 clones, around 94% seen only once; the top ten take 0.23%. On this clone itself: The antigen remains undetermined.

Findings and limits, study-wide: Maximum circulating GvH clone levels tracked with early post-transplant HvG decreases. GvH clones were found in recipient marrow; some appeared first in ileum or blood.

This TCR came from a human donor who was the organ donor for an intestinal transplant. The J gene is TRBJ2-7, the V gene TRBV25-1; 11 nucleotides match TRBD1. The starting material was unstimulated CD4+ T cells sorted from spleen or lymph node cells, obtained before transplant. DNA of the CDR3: TGTGCCAGCAGTGTAGGACAGGGGGCTTCGAGCTACGAGCAGTACTTC. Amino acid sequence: CASSVGQGASSYEQYF.